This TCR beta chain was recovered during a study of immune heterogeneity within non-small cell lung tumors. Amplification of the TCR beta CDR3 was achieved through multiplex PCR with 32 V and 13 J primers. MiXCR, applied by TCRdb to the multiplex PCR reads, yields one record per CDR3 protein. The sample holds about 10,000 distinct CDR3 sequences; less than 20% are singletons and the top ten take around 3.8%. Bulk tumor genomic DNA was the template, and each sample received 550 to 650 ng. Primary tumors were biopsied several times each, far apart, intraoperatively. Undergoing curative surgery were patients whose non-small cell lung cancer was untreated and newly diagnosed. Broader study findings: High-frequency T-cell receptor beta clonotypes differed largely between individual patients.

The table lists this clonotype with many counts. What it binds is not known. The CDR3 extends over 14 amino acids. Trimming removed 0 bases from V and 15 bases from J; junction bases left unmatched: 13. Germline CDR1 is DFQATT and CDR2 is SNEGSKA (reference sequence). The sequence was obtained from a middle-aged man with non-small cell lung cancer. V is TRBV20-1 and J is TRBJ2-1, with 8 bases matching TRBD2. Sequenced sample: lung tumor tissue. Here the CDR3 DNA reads TGCAGTGCTAGAGAGAATGAACGAGCGGGAGTGTGGTTCTTC. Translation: CSARENERAGVWFF.